This T cell receptor beta chain came from a study of T cell changes during pregnancy in multiple sclerosis. Data came from immunoSEQ multiplex PCR; TCRdb stores just in-frame clones and leaves some out. Here the sample spans some 36,000 clones, 91% being singletons. Germline-derived CDR1 and CDR2 are MNHNY and SVGAGI (reference sequence). The length of the CDR3 is 12 residues. Trimming pared 6 bases from V and 5 bases from J, leaving 10 bases between. The chain links TRBV6-6 to TRBJ1-1; no firm D call. The TCR comes from a female donor in good health, enrolled as a control in a pregnancy study. Sample: CD4+ T cells from peripheral blood mononuclear cells, taken in the second trimester of pregnancy. CDR3 coding DNA: TGTGCCAGCAGGAGGGCAGAGACTGAAGCTTTCTTT. Its translation is CASRRAETEAFF.